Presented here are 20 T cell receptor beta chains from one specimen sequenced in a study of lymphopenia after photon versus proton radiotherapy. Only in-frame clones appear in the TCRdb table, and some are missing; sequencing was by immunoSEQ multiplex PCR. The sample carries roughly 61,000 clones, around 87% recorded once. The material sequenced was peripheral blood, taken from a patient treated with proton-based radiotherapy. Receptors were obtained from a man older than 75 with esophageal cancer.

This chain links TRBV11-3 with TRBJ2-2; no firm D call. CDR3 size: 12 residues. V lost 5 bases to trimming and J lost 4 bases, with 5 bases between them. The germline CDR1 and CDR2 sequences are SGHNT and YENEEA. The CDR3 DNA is TGTGCCAGCAGCCCTCTCACCGGGGAGCTGTTTTTT. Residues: CASSPLTGELFF.

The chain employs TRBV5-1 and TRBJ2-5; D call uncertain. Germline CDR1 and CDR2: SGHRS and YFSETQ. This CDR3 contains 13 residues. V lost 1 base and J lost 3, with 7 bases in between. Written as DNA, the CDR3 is TGCGCCAGCAGCTTGTTGGCAGAAGAGACCCAGTACTTC. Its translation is CASSLLAEETQYF.

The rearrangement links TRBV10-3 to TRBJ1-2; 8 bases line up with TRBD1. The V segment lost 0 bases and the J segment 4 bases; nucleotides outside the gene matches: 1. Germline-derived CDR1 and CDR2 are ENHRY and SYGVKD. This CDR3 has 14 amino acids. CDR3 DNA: TGTGCCATCAGTGAGTCAGGGACAGGCTATGGCTACACCTTC. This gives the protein CAISESGTGYGYTF.

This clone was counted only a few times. This CDR3 is CASKLFRASGGPNTGELFF. CDR3 coding DNA: TGTGCCAGTAAATTATTTCGGGCTAGCGGGGGCCCTAACACCGGGGAGCTGTTTTTT. The V call is TRBV19, the J call TRBJ2-2, with 10 nucleotides matching TRBD2. V gave up 7 bases and J gave up 2 bases; unmatched junction bases: 16. CDR3 length: 19 residues. The germline V gene has CDR1 LNHDA and CDR2 SQIVND (reference sequence).

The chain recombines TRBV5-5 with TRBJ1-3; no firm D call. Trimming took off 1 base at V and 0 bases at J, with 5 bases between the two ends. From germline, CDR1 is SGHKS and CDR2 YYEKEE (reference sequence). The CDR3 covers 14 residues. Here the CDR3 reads CASSLSGSGNTIYF. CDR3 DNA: TGTGCCAGCAGCTTGTCGGGCTCTGGAAACACCATATATTTT. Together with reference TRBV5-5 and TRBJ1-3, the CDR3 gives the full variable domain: DAGVTQSPTHLIKTRGQQVTLRCSPISGHKSVSWYQQVLGQGPQFIFQYYEKEERGRGNFPDRFSARQFPNYSSELNVNALLLGDSALYLCASSLSGSGNTIYFGEGSWLTVV.

In DNA, the CDR3 is TGTGCCAGCAGCTTAGACAGGGCACACTCCTACGAGCAGTACTTC. It yields the protein CASSLDRAHSYEQYF. The chain links TRBV7-2 to TRBJ2-7; perhaps TRBD1 as D (6 bases). The CDR3 has 15 amino acids. Germline V gene lookup returns CDR1 SGHTA and CDR2 FQGNSA. V was shortened by 1 base and J by 0 bases, with 10 bases between the two germline ends.

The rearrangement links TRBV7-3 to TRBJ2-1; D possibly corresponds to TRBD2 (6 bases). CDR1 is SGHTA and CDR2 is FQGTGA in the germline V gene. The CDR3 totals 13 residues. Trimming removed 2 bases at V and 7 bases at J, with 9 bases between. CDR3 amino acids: CASSLERGNEQFF. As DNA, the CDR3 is TGTGCCAGCAGCTTAGAACGGGGGAATGAGCAGTTCTTC.

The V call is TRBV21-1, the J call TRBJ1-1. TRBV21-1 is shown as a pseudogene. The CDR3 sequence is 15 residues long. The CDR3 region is CASSNYRVLNTEAFF. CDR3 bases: TGTGCCAGCAGCAACTATAGGGTACTGAACACTGAAGCTTTCTTT.

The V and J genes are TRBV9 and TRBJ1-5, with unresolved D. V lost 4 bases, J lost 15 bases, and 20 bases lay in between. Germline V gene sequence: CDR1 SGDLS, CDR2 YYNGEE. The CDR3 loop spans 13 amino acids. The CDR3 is CASSPTPDGGLHF. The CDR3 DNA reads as TGTGCCAGCAGCCCGACTCCGGACGGTGGATTGCATTTT.

The CDR3 region is CASSVASGVGTDTQYF. The CDR3 bases are TGTGCCAGCAGCGTAGCTTCAGGGGTGGGCACAGATACGCAGTATTTT. The chain employs TRBV9 and TRBJ2-3; D perhaps matches TRBD1 (6 bases). V was shortened by 0 bases and J by 1 base, with 12 bases between the two germline ends. The germline gives CDR1 SGDLS, CDR2 YYNGEE. There are 16 residues in the CDR3.

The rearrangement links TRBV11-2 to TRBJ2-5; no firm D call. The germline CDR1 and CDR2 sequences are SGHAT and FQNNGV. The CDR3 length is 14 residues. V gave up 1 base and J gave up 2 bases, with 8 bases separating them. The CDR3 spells CASSLGLLQETQYF. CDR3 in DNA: TGTGCCAGCAGCTTAGGGCTTTTACAAGAGACCCAGTACTTC.

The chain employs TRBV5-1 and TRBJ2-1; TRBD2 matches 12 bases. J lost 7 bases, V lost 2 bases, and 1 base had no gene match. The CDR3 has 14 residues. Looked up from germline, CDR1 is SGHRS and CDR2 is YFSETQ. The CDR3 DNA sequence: TGCGCCAGCAGCTTTGGACTAGCGGGAAATGAGCAGTTCTTC. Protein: CASSFGLAGNEQFF.

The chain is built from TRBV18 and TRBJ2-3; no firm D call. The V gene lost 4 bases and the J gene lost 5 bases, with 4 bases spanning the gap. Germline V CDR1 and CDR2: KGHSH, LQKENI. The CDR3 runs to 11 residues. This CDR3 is CASSQQDTQYF. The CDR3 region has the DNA TGTGCCAGCTCACAGCAAGATACGCAGTATTTT.

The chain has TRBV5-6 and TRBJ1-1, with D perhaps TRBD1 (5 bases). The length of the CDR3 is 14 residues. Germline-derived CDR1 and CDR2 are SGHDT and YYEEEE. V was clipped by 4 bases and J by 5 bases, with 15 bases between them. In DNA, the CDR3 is TGTGCCAGCAGCACTGCGGCAGGGTTGACTGAAGCTTTCTTT. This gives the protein CASSTAAGLTEAFF.

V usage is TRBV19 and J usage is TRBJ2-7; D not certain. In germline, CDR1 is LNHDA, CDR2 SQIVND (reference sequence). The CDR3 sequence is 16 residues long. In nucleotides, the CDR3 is TGTGACACAGTAGTAATTTATCTGGCGAGTTATTACGAGCAGTACTTC. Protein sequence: CDTVVIYLASYYEQYF.

CDR3 sequence reads: CASSPRTGGSGNTIYF. The CDR3, as DNA: TGTGCCAGCTCACCCAGAACAGGGGGCTCTGGAAACACCATATATTTT. The genes are TRBV18 and TRBJ1-3; 8 bases match TRBD1. The J segment lost 0 bases and the V segment lost 3 bases, leaving 4 bases of the junction unmatched. The CDR3 is 16 amino acids. The germline V gene has CDR1 KGHSH and CDR2 LQKENI.

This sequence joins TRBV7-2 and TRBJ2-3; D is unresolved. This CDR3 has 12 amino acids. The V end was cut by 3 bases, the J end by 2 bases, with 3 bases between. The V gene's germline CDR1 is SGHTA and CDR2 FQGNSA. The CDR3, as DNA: TGTGCCAGCAGCTTTATCACAGATACGCAGTATTTT. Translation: CASSFITDTQYF.

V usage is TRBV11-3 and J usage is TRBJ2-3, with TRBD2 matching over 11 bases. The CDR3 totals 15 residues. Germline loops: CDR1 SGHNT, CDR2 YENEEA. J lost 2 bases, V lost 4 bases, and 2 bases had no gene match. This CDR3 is CASSSTSGITDTQYF. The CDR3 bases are TGTGCCAGCAGCTCGACTAGCGGGATCACAGATACGCAGTATTTT. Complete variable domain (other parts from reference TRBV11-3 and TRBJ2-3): EAGVVQSPRYKIIEKKQPVAFWCNPISGHNTLYWYLQNLGQGPELLIRYENEEAVDDSQLPKDRFSAERLKGVDSTLKIQPAELGDSAVYLCASSSTSGITDTQYFGPGTRLTVL.

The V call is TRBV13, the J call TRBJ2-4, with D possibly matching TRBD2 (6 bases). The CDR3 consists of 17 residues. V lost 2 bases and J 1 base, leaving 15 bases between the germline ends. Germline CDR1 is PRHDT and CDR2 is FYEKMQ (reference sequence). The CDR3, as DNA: TGTGCCAGCAGCTTATCCCCAGGACTACTGGCCAAAAACATTCAGTACTTC. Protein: CASSLSPGLLAKNIQYF.

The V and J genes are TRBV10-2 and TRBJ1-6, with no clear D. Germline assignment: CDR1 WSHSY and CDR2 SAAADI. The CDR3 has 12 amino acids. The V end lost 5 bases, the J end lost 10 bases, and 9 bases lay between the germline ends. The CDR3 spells CASSLSESPLHF. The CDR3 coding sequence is TGCGCCAGCAGTTTAAGTGAGTCACCCCTCCACTTT.